The rows below give T cell receptor beta chains drawn from one sample of a study of sequential checkpoint blockade in melanoma. Sequenced by immunoSEQ multiplex PCR; TCRdb stores in-frame clones only, minus some. The sample yields 31,000 or so clones, 70% to 90% seen once. The sample consisted of CD8+ T cells sorted from blood (inferred from file names), taken from a patient given nivolumab and ipilimumab in sequence. These receptors originate from a human donor with melanoma. Each CDR3 is given with its conserved first and last residue. A D gene is named only where the DNA matches it firmly. A row's size may be missing; if present it is once, few, many or a size class.

size,length,D,V,J,CDR3,DNA
NA,14,TRBD1,TRBV28,TRBJ2-6,CASGTGLGANVLTF,TGTGCCAGCGGGACAGGGCTTGGGGCCAACGTCCTGACTTTC
NA,16,NA,TRBV19,TRBJ2-1,CASSNSAGLRDNEQFF,TGTGCCAGTAGTAACTCTGCGGGACTTAGGGATAATGAGCAGTTCTTC
once,14,NA,TRBV4-1,TRBJ1-1,CASKLRGGHTEAFF,TGCGCCAGCAAACTGAGGGGGGGCCACACTGAAGCTTTCTTT
once,18,TRBD2,TRBV18,TRBJ2-1,CASSPRDYPESSYNEQFF,TGTGCCAGCTCACCCCGGGACTATCCGGAAAGCTCCTACAATGAGCAGTTCTTC
NA,16,TRBD1,TRBV4-1,TRBJ1-2,CASSHGTTGASGGYTF,TGCGCCAGCAGCCATGGGACCACAGGGGCCAGTGGTGGCTACACCTTC
NA,15,NA,TRBV4-3,TRBJ2-3,CASSRREGGTDTQYF,TGCGCCAGCAGCCGCCGGGAAGGAGGCACAGATACGCAGTATTTT
NA,15,TRBD2,TRBV2,TRBJ2-7,CASSPGTSDPAEQYF,TGTGCCAGCAGTCCCGGGACTAGCGACCCTGCCGAGCAGTACTTC
NA,16,TRBD1,TRBV27,TRBJ1-2,CASSFLGTGQGEGYTF,TGTGCCAGCAGTTTCCTGGGGACCGGACAGGGGGAGGGCTACACCTTC
NA,15,NA,TRBV28,TRBJ2-1,CASSLLVSSYNEQFF,TGTGCCAGCAGTTTACTAGTTTCCTCCTACAATGAGCAGTTCTTC
NA,13,NA,TRBV28,TRBJ2-4,CASRSGAGGIQYF,TGTGCCAGCAGATCAGGGGCAGGTGGCATTCAGTACTTC
NA,14,TRBD2,TRBV5-6,TRBJ2-3,CASSSGLVADTQYF,TGTGCCAGCAGCTCCGGACTAGTCGCAGATACGCAGTATTTT
NA,15,NA,TRBV4-3,TRBJ1-4,CASSQDRDYIEKLFF,TGCGCCAGCAGCCAAGACCGCGACTATATTGAAAAACTGTTTTTT
NA,13,NA,TRBV27,TRBJ1-6,CASSYRVSSPLHF,TGTGCCAGCAGTTACAGGGTTTCCTCACCCCTCCACTTT
NA,13,NA,TRBV25-1,TRBJ1-6,CASSAGYNSPLHF,TGTGCCAGCAGTGCAGGGTATAATTCACCCCTCCACTTT
NA,15,TRBD2,TRBV27,TRBJ2-7,CASSSVSGGAYEQYF,TGTGCCAGCTCGAGTGTTAGCGGGGGGGCCTACGAGCAGTACTTC
NA,14,NA,TRBV27,TRBJ2-2,CASRIRSLTGELFF,TGTGCCAGTAGGATCCGGAGTCTTACCGGGGAGCTGTTTTTT
NA,15,NA,TRBV15,TRBJ2-7,CATSRVFGRGHEQYF,TGTGCCACCAGCAGAGTTTTCGGGAGAGGCCACGAGCAGTACTTC
NA,15,NA,TRBV28,TRBJ2-7,CASRIFDGNSYEQYF,TGTGCCAGCAGGATTTTCGACGGGAACTCCTACGAGCAGTACTTC
NA,16,TRBD1,TRBV7-9,TRBJ1-3,CAISLGQGVAGNTIYF,TGTGCCATCTCACTAGGACAGGGGGTGGCCGGAAACACCATATATTTT
NA,13,NA,TRBV9,TRBJ2-2,CASSVGGTGELFF,TGTGCCAGCAGCGTAGGCGGAACCGGGGAGCTGTTTTTT
NA,14,NA,TRBV28,TRBJ2-7,CASSLEGSGYEQYF,TGTGCCAGCAGTTTGGAGGGGTCGGGCTACGAGCAGTACTTC
NA,15,TRBD2,TRBV27,TRBJ2-7,CASSLSVAGGHEQYF,TGTGCCAGCAGTTTAAGCGTAGCGGGAGGGCACGAGCAGTACTTC
NA,17,TRBD1,TRBV6-4,TRBJ1-4,CASSDPGQPQAGFELFF,TGTGCCAGCAGTGACCCGGGACAGCCTCAGGCGGGATTTGAACTGTTTTTT
NA,13,NA,TRBV6-5,TRBJ2-7,CASTSGGSYEQYF,TGTGCCAGCACCTCAGGGGGGTCCTACGAGCAGTACTTC
NA,15,NA,TRBV18,TRBJ1-4,CASSPADYPGEKLFF,TGTGCCAGCTCACCCGCGGACTATCCCGGGGAAAAACTGTTTTTT
NA,14,NA,TRBV5-1,TRBJ2-1,CASSLSQRYNEQFF,TGCGCCAGCAGCTTGTCCCAGCGCTACAATGAGCAGTTCTTC
NA,14,NA,TRBV7-2,TRBJ1-2,CATPEESFNYGYTF,TGTGCCACTCCCGAGGAAAGTTTTAACTATGGCTACACCTTC
NA,19,TRBD1,TRBV27,TRBJ2-7,CASSFLPDRGGRYVGEQYF,TGTGCCAGCAGTTTCCTTCCCGACAGGGGAGGACGCTACGTCGGCGAGCAGTACTTC
NA,16,NA,TRBV4-3,TRBJ1-3,CASSQAAGLSGNTIYF,TGCGCCAGCAGCCAAGCGGCAGGCCTCTCTGGAAACACCATATATTTT
once,13,NA,TRBV5-1,TRBJ1-2,CASSVGQFYGYTF,TGCGCCAGCAGCGTTGGACAGTTCTATGGCTACACCTTC
NA,13,NA,TRBV25-1,TRBJ2-2,CASGNRDTGELFF,TGTGCCAGCGGCAACAGGGACACCGGGGAGCTGTTTTTT
NA,14,NA,TRBV7-9,TRBJ2-7,CASRPDDTNYEQYF,TGTGCCAGCAGGCCAGACGACACCAACTACGAGCAGTACTTC
NA,14,NA,TRBV28,TRBJ2-5,CASTTMGGQETQYF,TGTGCCAGCACTACCATGGGGGGCCAAGAGACCCAGTACTTC
NA,13,NA,TRBV19,TRBJ2-7,CASIRGAPYEQYF,TGTGCCAGTATCAGGGGAGCTCCCTACGAGCAGTACTTC
NA,14,NA,TRBV27,TRBJ2-1,CASSSLLLYNEQFF,TGTGCCAGCAGTTCACTACTTCTTTACAATGAGCAGTTCTTC
once,14,NA,TRBV28,TRBJ1-5,CASSLFVSNQPQHF,TGTGCCAGCAGTTTATTCGTAAGCAATCAGCCCCAGCATTTT
NA,13,TRBD1,TRBV28,TRBJ1-1,CASSVDRGTEAFF,TGTGCCAGCAGTGTGGACAGGGGTACTGAAGCTTTCTTT
NA,16,TRBD1,TRBV30,TRBJ1-5,CAWRRGGRGGNQPQHF,TGTGCCTGGAGGAGAGGGGGCAGGGGTGGTAATCAGCCCCAGCATTTT
NA,14,TRBD1,TRBV6-5,TRBJ1-5,CASSRFQGGQPQHF,TGTGCCAGCAGCCGATTTCAGGGGGGCCAGCCCCAGCATTTT
once,14,TRBD2,TRBV29-1,TRBJ2-2,CSSRLAGGFGELFF,TGCAGCTCCAGACTAGCGGGAGGATTCGGGGAGCTGTTTTTT
NA,15,TRBD1,TRBV7-8,TRBJ1-5,CASSFFTGANQPQHF,TGTGCCAGCAGCTTTTTCACAGGGGCCAATCAGCCCCAGCATTTT
NA,17,TRBD2,TRBV6-1,TRBJ2-1,CASSEAALAGARNEQFF,TGTGCCAGCAGTGAAGCGGCCCTAGCGGGGGCTCGGAATGAGCAGTTCTTC
NA,14,NA,TRBV14,TRBJ2-7,CASSQDFRGDEQYF,TGTGCCAGCAGCCAAGATTTTCGGGGTGACGAGCAGTACTTC
NA,17,TRBD2,TRBV7-8,TRBJ2-1,CASSPYRSGGPYNEQFF,TGTGCCAGCAGCCCCTATAGGAGCGGGGGGCCTTACAATGAGCAGTTCTTC
NA,11,NA,TRBV5-6,TRBJ2-7,CASSTGYEQYF,TGTGCCAGCAGCACCGGCTACGAGCAGTACTTC
few,15,NA,TRBV19,TRBJ2-7,CASSSVEGLSYEQYF,TGTGCCAGTAGTAGTGTGGAGGGCCTCTCCTACGAGCAGTACTTC
NA,18,NA,TRBV7-9,TRBJ2-1,CASSLDLVAVSSYNEQFF,TGTGCCAGCAGCCTCGATCTTGTAGCGGTGAGCTCCTACAATGAGCAGTTCTTC
few,13,TRBD2,TRBV13,TRBJ2-7,CASSPGLAGEQYF,TGTGCCAGCAGCCCAGGGCTAGCGGGTGAGCAGTACTTC
few,14,TRBD2,TRBV9,TRBJ2-1,CASSPRSGGREAFF,TGTGCCAGCAGCCCACGCTCGGGGGGACGGGAGGCATTCTTC
NA,15,NA,TRBV5-4,TRBJ1-4,CASGEMGGRGEKLFF,TGTGCCAGCGGTGAGATGGGGGGGCGCGGTGAAAAACTGTTTTTT